These 13 T cell receptor beta chains originate from one sample sequenced in a study of blood T cells in healthy people across ages. The authors ran a second PCR of roughly 6 to 12 cycles using a sample-barcoded 5' primer and a J-beta primer mix. Each CDR3 protein is one row after TCRdb ran MiXCR on the 5' RACE reads. This sample has 950,000 to 1,200,000 distinct CDR3 sequences, with less than 45% found just once. Sample: blood. These receptors were taken from a young man in good health.

In its sample, this clonotype was seen a few times. CDR3 region: CSATRFFTGRTEAFF. Here the CDR3 DNA reads TGCAGTGCAACCCGTTTCTTTACAGGGAGGACTGAAGCTTTCTTT. The rearrangement uses TRBV20-1 and TRBJ1-1, with D possibly matching TRBD1 (6 bases). CDR1 is DFQATT, CDR2 SNEGSKA, per germline (reference sequence). V gave up 6 bases and J gave up 5 bases, with 22 bases separating them. This CDR3 is 15 amino acids long.

This clonotype was observed a handful of times. The chain joins TRBV14 to TRBJ2-7; D assignment may be TRBD1 or TRBD2 (5 bases each). This CDR3 comprises 14 residues. Germline CDR1 SGHDN, CDR2 FVKESK. V lost 0 bases and J lost 5, with 11 bases in between. The CDR3 DNA follows: TGTGCCAGCAGCCAAGAATGGGGGTTTCACGAGCAGTACTTC. It translates to CASSQEWGFHEQYF.

This sequence joins TRBV28 and TRBJ1-1; TRBD1 is a possible D gene (5 bases). Germline loops: CDR1 MDHEN, CDR2 SYDVKM. The V end was cut by 8 bases, the J end by 3 bases, with 19 bases between. CDR3 length: 15 amino acids. CDR3 protein: CASEVTGGSDTEAFF. The CDR3 nucleotides read TGTGCCAGCGAGGTCACGGGGGGTTCGGACACTGAAGCTTTCTTT.

This clonotype has just a few counts. The chain employs TRBV5-1 and TRBJ2-1, with D perhaps given as TRBD1 or TRBD2 (5 bases each). Germline CDR1 is SGHRS and CDR2 is YFSETQ. The CDR3 runs to 16 residues. V was pared by 1 base and J by 7 bases, with 18 bases between. CDR3 region: CASSLSNRGRINEQFF. The CDR3, as DNA: TGCGCCAGCAGCTTGAGCAATAGGGGACGGATTAATGAGCAGTTCTTC.

This chain joins TRBV7-9 and TRBJ1-3, with a weak D call TRBD1 (5 bases). CDR3 length: 16 amino acids. With 3 bases removed from V and 0 bases from J, the gap between germline ends came to 12 bases. Per the germline V gene, CDR1 is SEHNR and CDR2 is FQNEAQ (reference sequence). CDR3 protein: CASSFYKDISGNTIYF. The CDR3 DNA is TGTGCCAGCAGCTTTTACAAGGACATCTCTGGAAACACCATATATTTT. The whole variable domain, remainder taken from reference TRBV7-9 and TRBJ1-3, is DTGVSQNPRHKITKRGQNVTFRCDPISEHNRLYWYRQTLGQGPEFLTYFQNEAQLEKSRLLSDRFSAERPKGSFSTLEIQRTEQGDSAMYLCASSFYKDISGNTIYFGEGSWLTVV.

This clonotype turned up a few times. This chain joins TRBV5-1 and TRBJ1-6; D remains ambiguous. V was shortened by 5 bases and J by 14 bases, with 14 bases between the two germline ends. From germline, CDR1 is SGHRS and CDR2 YFSETQ. The CDR3 runs to 12 residues. Here the CDR3 DNA reads TGCGCCAGCAGAGCCGACGTTGGGACCCTCCACTTT. As protein: CASRADVGTLHF.

J is TRBJ1-2 and V is TRBV7-2; weak D call: TRBD1 (6 bases). The length of the CDR3 is 17 residues. V gave up 4 bases and J gave up 0 bases, with 18 bases separating them. Germline lookup yields CDR1 SGHTA and CDR2 FQGNSA. The CDR3 here is CASSSSLGGTSNYGYTF. The CDR3 bases are TGTGCCAGCAGCTCTTCCTTGGGGGGCACATCTAACTATGGCTACACCTTC.

The gene calls are TRBV11-3 and TRBJ2-2, with 10 bases aligning to TRBD2. V gave up 1 base and J gave up 4 bases; unmatched junction bases: 0. The germline gives CDR1 SGHNT, CDR2 YENEEA. The CDR3 is 15 amino acids. The chain's CDR3 is CASSLASGGTGELFF. CDR3 DNA sequence: TGTGCCAGCAGCTTAGCTAGCGGGGGCACCGGGGAGCTGTTTTTT.

The CDR3 DNA sequence: TGTGCCAGCAGCCCCTCGGCAGGGGTTTCACCCCTCCACTTT. It is translated as CASSPSAGVSPLHF. The chain has TRBV7-2 and TRBJ1-6, with a weak D call TRBD1 (6 bases). The CDR3 covers 14 residues. V lost 5 bases to trimming and J lost 9 bases, with 14 bases between them. Germline V gene data show CDR1 as SGHTA and CDR2 as FQGNSA. The variable domain in full, with the rest retrieved from reference TRBV7-2 and TRBJ1-6, is GAGVSQSPSNKVTEKGKDVELRCDPISGHTALYWYRQSLGQGLEFLIYFQGNSAPDKSGLPSDRFSAERTGGSVSTLTIQRTQQEDSAVYLCASSPSAGVSPLHFGNGTRLTVT.

The chain is built from TRBV15 and TRBJ1-5; D remains unclear. Trimming took off 4 bases at V and 0 bases at J, with 10 bases between the two ends. CDR1 is LNHNV and CDR2 is YYDKDF in the germline V gene (reference sequence). The CDR3 covers 15 residues. The CDR3 reads CATSNVGYSNQPQHF. CDR3 bases: TGTGCCACCAGCAATGTAGGCTATAGCAATCAGCCCCAGCATTTT.

The chain joins TRBV9 to TRBJ2-1, with 10 bases aligning to TRBD2. Germline values: CDR1 SGDLS, CDR2 YYNGEE. CDR3 length: 15 amino acids. Germline trimming cut 4 bases from V and 4 bases from J; bases unmatched to any gene: 5. The CDR3 coding sequence is TGTGCCAGCAGCCCACCGGGACTAGCGTACAATGAGCAGTTCTTC. It codes for CASSPPGLAYNEQFF.

This clonotype was seen a handful of times. The genes are TRBV19 and TRBJ2-3; 8 bases map to TRBD2. This CDR3 has 14 amino acids. The junction had 5 bases not matched to a gene; V was cut back by 5 bases and J by 4 bases. Germline V gene data show CDR1 as LNHDA and CDR2 as SQIVND (reference sequence). The CDR3 DNA reads as TGTGCCAGTAGTGTCGGACTAGCCGCAGATACGCAGTATTTT. The encoded protein is CASSVGLAADTQYF.

This clonotype was seen only a few times. The chain is built from TRBV20-1 and TRBJ1-5; D perhaps matches TRBD1 (6 bases). The CDR3 contains 13 residues. Germline-derived CDR1 and CDR2 are DFQATT and SNEGSKA (reference sequence). CDR3 DNA sequence: TGCAGCGCCCTGCCGGACAGCACCGAGCCCCAGCATTTT. As protein: CSALPDSTEPQHF.